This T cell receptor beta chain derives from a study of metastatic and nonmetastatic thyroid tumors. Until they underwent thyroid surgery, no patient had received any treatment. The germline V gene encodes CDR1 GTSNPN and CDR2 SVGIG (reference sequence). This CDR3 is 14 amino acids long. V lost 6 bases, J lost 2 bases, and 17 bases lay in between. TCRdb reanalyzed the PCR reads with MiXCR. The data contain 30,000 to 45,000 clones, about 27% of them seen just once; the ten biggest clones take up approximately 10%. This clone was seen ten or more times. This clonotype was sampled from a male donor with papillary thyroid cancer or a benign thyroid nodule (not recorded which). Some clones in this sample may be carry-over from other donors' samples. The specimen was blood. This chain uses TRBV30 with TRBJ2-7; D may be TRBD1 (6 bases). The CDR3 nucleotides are TGTGCCTGTGAGGGGGACACCTCTCCCTACGAGCAGTACTTC. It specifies CACEGDTSPYEQYF.